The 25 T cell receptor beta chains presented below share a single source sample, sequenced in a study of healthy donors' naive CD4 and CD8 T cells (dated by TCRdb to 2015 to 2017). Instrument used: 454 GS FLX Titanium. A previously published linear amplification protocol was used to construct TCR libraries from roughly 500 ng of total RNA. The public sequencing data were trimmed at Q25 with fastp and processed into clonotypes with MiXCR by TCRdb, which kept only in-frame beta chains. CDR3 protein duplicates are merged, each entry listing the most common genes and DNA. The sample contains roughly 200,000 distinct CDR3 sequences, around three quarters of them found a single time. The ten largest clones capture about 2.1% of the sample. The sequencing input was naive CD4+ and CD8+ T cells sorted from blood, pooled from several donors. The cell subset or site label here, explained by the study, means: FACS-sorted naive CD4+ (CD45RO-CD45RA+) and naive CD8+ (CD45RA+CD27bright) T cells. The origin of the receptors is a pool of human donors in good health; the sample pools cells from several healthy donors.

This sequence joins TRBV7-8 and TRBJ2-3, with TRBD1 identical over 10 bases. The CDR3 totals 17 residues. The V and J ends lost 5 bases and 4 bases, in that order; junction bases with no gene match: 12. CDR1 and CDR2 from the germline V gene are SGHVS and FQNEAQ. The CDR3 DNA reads TGTGCCAGCAGCAAAAGACAGGGGGCGGATCGCCCAGATACGCAGTATTTT. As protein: CASSKRQGADRPDTQYF.

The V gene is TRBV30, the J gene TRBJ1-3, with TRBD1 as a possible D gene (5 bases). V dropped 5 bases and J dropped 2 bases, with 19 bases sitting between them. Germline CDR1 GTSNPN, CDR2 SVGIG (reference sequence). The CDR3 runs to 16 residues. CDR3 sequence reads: CAWSRDSYGAGNTIYF. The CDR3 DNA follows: TGTGCCTGGTCCAGGGACTCTTACGGCGCTGGAAACACCATATATTTT.

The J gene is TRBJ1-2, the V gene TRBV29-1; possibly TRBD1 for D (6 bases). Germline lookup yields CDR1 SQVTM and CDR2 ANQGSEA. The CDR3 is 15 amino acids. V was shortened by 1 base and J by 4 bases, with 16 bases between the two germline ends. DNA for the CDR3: TGCAGCGTTGAAGGTTGGTGGAACAGGGCCTATGGCTACACCTTC. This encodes CSVEGWWNRAYGYTF.

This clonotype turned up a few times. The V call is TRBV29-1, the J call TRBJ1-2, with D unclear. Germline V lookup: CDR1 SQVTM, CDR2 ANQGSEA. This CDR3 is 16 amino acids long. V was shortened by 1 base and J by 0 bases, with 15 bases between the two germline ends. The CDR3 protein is CSVEGRITPTNYGYTF. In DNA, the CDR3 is TGCAGCGTTGAAGGACGCATTACCCCGACTAACTATGGCTACACCTTC.

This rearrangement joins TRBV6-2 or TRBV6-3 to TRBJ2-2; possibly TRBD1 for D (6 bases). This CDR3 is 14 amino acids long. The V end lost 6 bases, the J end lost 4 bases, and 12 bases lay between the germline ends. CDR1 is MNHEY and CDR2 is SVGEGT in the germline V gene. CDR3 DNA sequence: TGTGCCAGCAGAATGGGGGCGAGCACCGGGGAGCTGTTTTTT. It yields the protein CASRMGASTGELFF.

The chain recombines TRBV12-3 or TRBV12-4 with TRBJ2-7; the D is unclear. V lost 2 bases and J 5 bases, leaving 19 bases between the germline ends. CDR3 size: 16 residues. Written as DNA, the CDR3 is TGTGCCAGCAGTTTATCCCTGACCTCCCAGATCGACGAGCAGTACTTC. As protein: CASSLSLTSQIDEQYF.

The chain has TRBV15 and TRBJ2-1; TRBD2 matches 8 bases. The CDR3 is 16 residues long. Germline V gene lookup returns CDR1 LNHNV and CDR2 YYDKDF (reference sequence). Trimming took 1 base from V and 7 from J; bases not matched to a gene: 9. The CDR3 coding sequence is TGTGCCACCAGCAGAGTAAGGAGCGGGAGATCGAATGAGCAGTTCTTC. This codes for CATSRVRSGRSNEQFF.

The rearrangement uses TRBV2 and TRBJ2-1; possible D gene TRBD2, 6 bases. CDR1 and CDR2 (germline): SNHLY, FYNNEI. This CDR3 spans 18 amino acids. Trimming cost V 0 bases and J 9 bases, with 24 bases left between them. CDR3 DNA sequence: TGTGCCAGCAGTGAAGCGCGGAGAGGGAGCTCAGCGGGCGCTGAGCAGTTCTTC. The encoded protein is CASSEARRGSSAGAEQFF.

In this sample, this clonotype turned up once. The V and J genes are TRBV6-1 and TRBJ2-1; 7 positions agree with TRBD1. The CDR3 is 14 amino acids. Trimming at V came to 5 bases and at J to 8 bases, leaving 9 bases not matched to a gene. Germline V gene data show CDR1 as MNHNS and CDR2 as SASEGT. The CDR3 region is CASSNDRETDEQFF. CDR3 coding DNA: TGTGCCAGCAGTAACGACAGGGAGACAGATGAGCAGTTCTTC.

The CDR3 DNA sequence: TGTGCCAGCTCACCGACGATCAACTACGAGCAGTACGTC. Amino acids: CASSPTINYEQYV. The chain is built from TRBV18 and TRBJ2-7; D remains unclear. This CDR3 comprises 13 residues. V lost 3 bases and J lost 3, with 9 bases in between. CDR1 is KGHSH and CDR2 is LQKENI in the germline V gene.

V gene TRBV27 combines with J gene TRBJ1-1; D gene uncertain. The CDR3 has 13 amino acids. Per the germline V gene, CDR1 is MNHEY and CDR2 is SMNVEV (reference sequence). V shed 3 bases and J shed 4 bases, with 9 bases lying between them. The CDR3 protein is CASSFSQLTEAFF. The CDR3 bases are TGTGCCAGCAGTTTTTCGCAGCTCACTGAAGCTTTCTTT.

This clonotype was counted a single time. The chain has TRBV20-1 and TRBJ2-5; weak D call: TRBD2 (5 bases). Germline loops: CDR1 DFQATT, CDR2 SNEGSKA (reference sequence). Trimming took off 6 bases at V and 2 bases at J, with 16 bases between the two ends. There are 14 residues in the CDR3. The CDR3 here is CSARLLTTQETQYF. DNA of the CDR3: TGCAGTGCCCGACTGTTGACTACTCAAGAGACCCAGTACTTC.

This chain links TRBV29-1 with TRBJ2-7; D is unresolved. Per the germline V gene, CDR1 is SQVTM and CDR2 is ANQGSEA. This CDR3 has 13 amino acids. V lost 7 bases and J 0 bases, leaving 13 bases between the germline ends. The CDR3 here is CSALLYASYEQYF. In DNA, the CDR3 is TGCAGCGCCCTCCTTTATGCCTCCTACGAGCAGTACTTC.

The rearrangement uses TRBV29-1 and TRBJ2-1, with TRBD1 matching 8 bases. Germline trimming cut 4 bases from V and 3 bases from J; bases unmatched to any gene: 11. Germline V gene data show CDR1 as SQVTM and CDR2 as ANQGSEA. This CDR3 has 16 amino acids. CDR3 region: CSVVGVRGLGYNEQFF. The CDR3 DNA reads TGCAGCGTTGTAGGTGTCAGGGGGCTTGGCTACAATGAGCAGTTCTTC.

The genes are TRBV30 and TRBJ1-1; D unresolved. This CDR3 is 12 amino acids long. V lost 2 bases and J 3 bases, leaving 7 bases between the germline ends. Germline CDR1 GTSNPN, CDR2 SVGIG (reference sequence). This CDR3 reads CAWSPQYTEAFF. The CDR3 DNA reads TGTGCCTGGAGTCCCCAGTACACTGAAGCTTTCTTT.

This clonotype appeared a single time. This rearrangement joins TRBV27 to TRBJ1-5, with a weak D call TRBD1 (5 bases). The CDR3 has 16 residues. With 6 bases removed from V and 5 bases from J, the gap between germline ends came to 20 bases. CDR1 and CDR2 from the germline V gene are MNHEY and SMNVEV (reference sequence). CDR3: CASRQGAIREDQPQHF. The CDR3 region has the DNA TGTGCCAGCAGGCAGGGAGCGATTAGAGAAGATCAGCCCCAGCATTTT.

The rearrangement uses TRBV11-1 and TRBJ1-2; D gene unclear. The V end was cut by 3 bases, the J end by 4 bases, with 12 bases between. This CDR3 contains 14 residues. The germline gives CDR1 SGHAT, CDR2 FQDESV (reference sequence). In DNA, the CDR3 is TGTGCCAGCAGCTTTGGGCCCACGAGCTATGGCTACACCTTC. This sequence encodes CASSFGPTSYGYTF.

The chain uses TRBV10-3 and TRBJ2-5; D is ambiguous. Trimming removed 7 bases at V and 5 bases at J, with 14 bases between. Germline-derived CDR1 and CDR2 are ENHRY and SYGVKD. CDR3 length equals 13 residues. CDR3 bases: TGTGCCATCACTGCCGGGCTTCCCGAGACCCAGTACTTC. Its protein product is CAITAGLPETQYF.

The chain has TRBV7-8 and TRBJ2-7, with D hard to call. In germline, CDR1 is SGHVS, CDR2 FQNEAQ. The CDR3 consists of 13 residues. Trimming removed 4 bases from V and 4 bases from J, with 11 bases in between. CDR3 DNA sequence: TGTGCCAGCAGCTCCCGTCCCCTATACGAGCAGTACGTC. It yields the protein CASSSRPLYEQYV.

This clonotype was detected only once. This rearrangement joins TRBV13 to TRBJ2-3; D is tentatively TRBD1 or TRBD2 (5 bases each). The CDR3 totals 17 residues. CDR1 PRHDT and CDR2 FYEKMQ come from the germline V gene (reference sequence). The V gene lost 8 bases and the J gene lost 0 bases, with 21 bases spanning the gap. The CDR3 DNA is TGTGCCAGCCGAAACCAAGGGGCCCGACTAAGCACAGATACGCAGTATTTT. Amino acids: CASRNQGARLSTDTQYF.

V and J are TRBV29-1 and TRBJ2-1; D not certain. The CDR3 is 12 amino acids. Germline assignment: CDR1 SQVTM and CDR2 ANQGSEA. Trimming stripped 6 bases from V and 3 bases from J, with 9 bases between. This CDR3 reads CSVKQLYNEQFF. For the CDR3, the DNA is TGCAGCGTCAAGCAGCTCTACAATGAGCAGTTCTTC.

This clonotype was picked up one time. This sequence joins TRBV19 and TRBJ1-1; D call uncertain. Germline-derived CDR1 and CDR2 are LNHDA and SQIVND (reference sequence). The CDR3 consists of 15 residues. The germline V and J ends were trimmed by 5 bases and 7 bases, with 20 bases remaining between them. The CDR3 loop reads CASSWQRVRSGEAFF. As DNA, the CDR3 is TGTGCCAGTAGTTGGCAGAGGGTACGTTCCGGTGAAGCTTTCTTT.

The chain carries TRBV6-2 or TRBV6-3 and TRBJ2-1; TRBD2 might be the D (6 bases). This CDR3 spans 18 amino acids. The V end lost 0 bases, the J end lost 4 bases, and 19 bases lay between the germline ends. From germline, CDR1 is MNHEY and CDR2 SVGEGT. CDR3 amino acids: CASSYSLNGEEGYNEQFF. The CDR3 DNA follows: TGTGCCAGCAGTTACTCCCTCAATGGGGAGGAGGGGTACAATGAGCAGTTCTTC.

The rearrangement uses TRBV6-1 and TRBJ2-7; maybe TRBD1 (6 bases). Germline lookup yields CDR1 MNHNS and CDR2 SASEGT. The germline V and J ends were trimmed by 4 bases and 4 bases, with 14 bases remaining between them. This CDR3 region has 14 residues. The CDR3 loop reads CASSAKTGPYEQYF. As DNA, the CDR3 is TGTGCCAGCAGTGCAAAGACAGGACCTTACGAGCAGTACTTC.

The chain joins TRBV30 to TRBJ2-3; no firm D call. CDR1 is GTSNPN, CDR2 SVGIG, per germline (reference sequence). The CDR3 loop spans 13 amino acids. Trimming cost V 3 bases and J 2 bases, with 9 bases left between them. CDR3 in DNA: TGTGCCTGGAGCCAGGTACACACAGATACGCAGTATTTT. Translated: CAWSQVHTDTQYF. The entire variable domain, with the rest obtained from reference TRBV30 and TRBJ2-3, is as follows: SQTIHQWPATLVQPVGSPLSLECTVEGTSNPNLYWYRQAAGRGLQLLFYSVGIGQISSEVPQNLSASRPQDRQFILSSKKLLLSDSGFYLCAWSQVHTDTQYFGPGTRLTVL.